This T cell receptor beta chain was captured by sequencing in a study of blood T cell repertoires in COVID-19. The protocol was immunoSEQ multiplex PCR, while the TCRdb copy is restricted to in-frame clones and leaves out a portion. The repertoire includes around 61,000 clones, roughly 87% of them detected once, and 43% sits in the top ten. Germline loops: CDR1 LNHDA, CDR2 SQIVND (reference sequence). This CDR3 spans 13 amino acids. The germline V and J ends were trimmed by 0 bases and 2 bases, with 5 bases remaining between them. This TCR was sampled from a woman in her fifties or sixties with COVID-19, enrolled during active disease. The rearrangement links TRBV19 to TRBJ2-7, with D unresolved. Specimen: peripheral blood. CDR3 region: CASSIDFTYEQYF. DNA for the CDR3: TGTGCCAGTAGTATAGACTTTACCTACGAGCAGTACTTC.